The clone carrying this T cell receptor beta chain was counted between two and nine times. Its specificity is unknown. The study pulled out CD4+ and CD8+ cells with positive magnetic bead selection and then checked their purity by flow cytometry. The CDR3 consists of 13 residues. V lost 0 bases to trimming and J lost 4 bases, with 5 bases between them. The germline gives CDR1 SGHDT, CDR2 YYEEEE. These data come from a study of somatic mutations in cytotoxic T cells in rheumatoid arthritis. As for the study in general: Purity of nearly 100% was reached when some V beta antibody-stained T-cell populations were flow-sorted, including V beta1+ cells sequenced for TCRB. General observations from the study: Antigens recognized by the expanded CD8+ clones were unknown. Some patients, about an eighth of the 65, had a largest CD8+ clone that exceeded 20% of CD8+ cells.

Libraries were prepared by immunoSEQ multiplex PCR; TCRdb keeps only in-frame clonotypes and omits some of them. The data hold 6,500 to 10,000 clones, with roughly 76% observed a single time. This rearrangement joins TRBV5-6 to TRBJ2-1; D is undetermined. The sequencing input was CD8+ T cells sorted from blood. The source is a woman in her 50s in good health. In DNA form, the CDR3 reads TGTGCCAGCAGCTTGGGGGCGTACAATGAGCAGTTCTTC. Its protein is CASSLGAYNEQFF. Full variable domain (remainder filled in from reference TRBV5-6 and TRBJ2-1): DAGVTQSPTHLIKTRGQQVTLRCSPKSGHDTVSWYQQALGQGPQFIFQYYEEEERQRGNFPDRFSGHQFPNYSSELNVNALLLGDSALYLCASSLGAYNEQFFGPGTRLTVL.